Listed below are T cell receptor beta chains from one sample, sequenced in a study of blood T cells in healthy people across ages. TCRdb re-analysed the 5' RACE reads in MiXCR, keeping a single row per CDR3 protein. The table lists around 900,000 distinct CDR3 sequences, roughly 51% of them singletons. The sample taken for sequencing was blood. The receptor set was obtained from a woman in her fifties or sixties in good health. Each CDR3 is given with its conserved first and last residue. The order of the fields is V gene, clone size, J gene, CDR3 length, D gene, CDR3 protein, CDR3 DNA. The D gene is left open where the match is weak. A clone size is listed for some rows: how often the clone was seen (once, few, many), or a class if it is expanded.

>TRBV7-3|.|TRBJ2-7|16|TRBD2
CASSLMGTSASYEQYF
TGTGCCAGCAGCTTAATGGGGACTAGCGCCTCCTACGAGCAGTACTTC
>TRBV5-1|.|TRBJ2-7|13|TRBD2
CASSNPSGDEQYF
TGCGCCAGCAGCAACCCTAGCGGGGACGAGCAGTACTTC
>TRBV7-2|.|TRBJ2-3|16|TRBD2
CASSSVAGVVGDTQYF
TGTGCCAGCAGCTCAGTAGCGGGAGTGGTTGGGGATACGCAGTATTTT
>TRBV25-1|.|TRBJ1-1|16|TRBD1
CASSEYSGQGNTETFF
TGTGCCAGCAGTGAATACTCGGGACAGGGGAACACTGAAACTTTCTTT
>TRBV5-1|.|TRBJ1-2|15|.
CASSLEGHFNYGYTF
TGCGCCAGCAGCTTGGAGGGGCACTTTAACTATGGCTACACCTTC
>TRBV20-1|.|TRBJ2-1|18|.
CSAAYTGWGHKSYNEQFF
TGCAGTGCCGCTTACACAGGGTGGGGCCACAAATCCTACAATGAGCAGTTCTTC
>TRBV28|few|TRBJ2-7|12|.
CATEDGTYEQYF
TGTGCCACTGAAGACGGGACCTACGAGCAGTACTTC
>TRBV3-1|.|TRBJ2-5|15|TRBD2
CASSVSGSYQETQYF
TGTGCCAGCAGCGTTAGCGGGAGTTACCAAGAGACCCAGTACTTC
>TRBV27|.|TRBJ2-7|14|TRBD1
CASSLVAAGGEQYF
TGTGCCAGCAGTTTGGTCGCAGCAGGGGGCGAGCAGTACTTC
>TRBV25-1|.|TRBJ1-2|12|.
CASSEFGFGYTF
TGTGCCAGCAGTGAATTTGGGTTTGGCTACACCTTC
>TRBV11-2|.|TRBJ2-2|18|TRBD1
CASSLSAGQGSNTGELFF
TGTGCCAGCAGCTTGTCGGCCGGACAGGGGTCGAACACCGGGGAGCTGTTTTTT
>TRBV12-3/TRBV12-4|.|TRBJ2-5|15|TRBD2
CASSASTGGEETQYF
TGTGCCAGCAGTGCCTCGACGGGAGGTGAAGAGACCCAGTACTTC
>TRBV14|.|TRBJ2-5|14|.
CASSQLTGVETQYF
TGTGCCAGCAGCCAATTGACAGGTGTCGAGACCCAGTACTTC
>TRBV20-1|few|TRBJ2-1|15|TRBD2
CSARGRAGAVDEQFF
TGCAGTGCTAGAGGGCGCGCGGGAGCGGTGGATGAGCAGTTCTTC
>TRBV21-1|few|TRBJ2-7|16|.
CASSCELRDSSYEQYF
TGTGCCAGCAGCTGCGAACTCCGGGACAGCTCCTACGAGCAGTACTTC
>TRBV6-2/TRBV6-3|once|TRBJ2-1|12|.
CASREGLLRQFF
TGTGCCAGCAGAGAGGGACTTTTGCGGCAGTTCTTC
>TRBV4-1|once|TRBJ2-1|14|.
CASSYGSRDTEQFF
TGCGCCAGCAGCTACGGGAGTAGGGACACCGAGCAGTTCTTC
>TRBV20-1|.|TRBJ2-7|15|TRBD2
CSASGGTSVTYEQYF
TGCAGTGCTAGTGGCGGGACTAGCGTGACCTACGAGCAGTACTTC
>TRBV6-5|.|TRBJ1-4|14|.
CASSYQGWTEKLFF
TGTGCCAGCAGTTATCAGGGGTGGACTGAAAAACTGTTTTTT
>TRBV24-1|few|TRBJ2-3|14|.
CATSDYSTTDTQYF
TGTGCCACCAGTGATTATAGCACCACAGATACGCAGTATTTT
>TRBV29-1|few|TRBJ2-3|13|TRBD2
CSGSGSFTDTQYF
TGCAGCGGGAGCGGGAGCTTCACAGATACGCAGTATTTT
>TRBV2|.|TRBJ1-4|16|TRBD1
CASSDLGSGGGEKLFF
TGTGCCAGCAGTGACCTTGGTTCAGGGGGCGGTGAAAAACTGTTTTTT
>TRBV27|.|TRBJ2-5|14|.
CASSLRGWAETQYF
TGTGCCAGCAGTTTAAGGGGTTGGGCGGAGACCCAGTACTTC
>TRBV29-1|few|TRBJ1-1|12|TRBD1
CSVLTGATEAFF
TGCAGCGTTTTGACAGGGGCCACTGAAGCTTTCTTT
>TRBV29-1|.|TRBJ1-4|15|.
CSVERRGSANEKLFF
TGCAGCGTTGAGAGGAGGGGTTCGGCTAATGAAAAACTGTTTTTT
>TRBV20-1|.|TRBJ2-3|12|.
CSVGRATDTQYF
TGCAGTGTAGGCCGAGCCACAGATACGCAGTATTTT
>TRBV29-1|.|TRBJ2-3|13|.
CSDRDMSTGTQYF
TGCAGCGACCGGGACATGAGCACAGGTACGCAGTATTTT
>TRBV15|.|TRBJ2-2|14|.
CATSGPTGPLELFF
TGTGCCACCAGCGGGCCGACAGGCCCGCTGGAGCTGTTTTTT
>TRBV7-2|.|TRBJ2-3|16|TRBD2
CASSRLAGGDSDTQYF
TGTGCCAGCAGCCGACTAGCGGGAGGGGACTCAGATACGCAGTATTTT
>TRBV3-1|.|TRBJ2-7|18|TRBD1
CASSQERGTGHFSYEQYF
TGTGCCAGCAGCCAAGAACGGGGGACAGGACACTTCTCCTACGAGCAGTACTTC
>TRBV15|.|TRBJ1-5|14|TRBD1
CATRDRASNQPQHF
TGTGCCACGCGGGACAGGGCGAGCAATCAGCCCCAGCATTTT
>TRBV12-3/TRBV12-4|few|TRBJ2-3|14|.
CASSPHTSTDTQYF
TGTGCCAGCAGTCCACACACTAGCACAGATACGCAGTATTTT
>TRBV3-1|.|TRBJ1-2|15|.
CASSQFDVAGYGYTF
TGTGCCAGCAGCCAGTTCGACGTCGCCGGATATGGCTACACCTTC
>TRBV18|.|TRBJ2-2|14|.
CASSRFGDTGELFF
TGTGCCAGCTCACGTTTTGGGGACACCGGGGAGCTGTTTTTT
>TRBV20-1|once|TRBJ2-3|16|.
CSARPRREWGTDTQYF
TGCAGTGCTAGACCCCGAAGGGAGTGGGGCACAGATACGCAGTATTTT
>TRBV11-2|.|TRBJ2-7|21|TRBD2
CASSSNNFSGRANRSSYEQYF
TGTGCCAGCAGCTCTAATAACTTTAGCGGGAGGGCAAACAGGAGCTCCTACGAGCAGTACTTC
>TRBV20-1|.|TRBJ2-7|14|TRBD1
CSANRDRASYEQYF
TGCAGTGCTAACCGGGACAGGGCGTCCTACGAGCAGTACTTC
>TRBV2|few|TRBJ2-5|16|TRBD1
CASSESPLRGRETQYF
TGTGCCAGCAGTGAATCACCCTTAAGGGGGCGAGAGACCCAGTACTTC
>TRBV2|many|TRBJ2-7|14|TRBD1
CASTRGTGASEQYF
TGTGCCAGCACTAGGGGAACAGGGGCCTCCGAGCAGTACTTC
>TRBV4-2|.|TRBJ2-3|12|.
CASRSGVDTQYF
TGTGCCAGCAGATCGGGAGTGGATACGCAGTATTTT
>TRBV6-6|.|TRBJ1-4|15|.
CASKGRNREYEKLFF
TGTGCCAGCAAGGGGAGAAACAGGGAGTATGAAAAACTGTTTTTT
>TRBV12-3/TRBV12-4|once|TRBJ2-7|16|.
CASSLGVGTLTYEQYF
TGTGCCAGCAGTTTAGGGGTTGGGACATTAACCTACGAGCAGTACTTC
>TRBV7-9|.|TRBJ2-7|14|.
CASSLTGVQNEQYF
TGTGCCAGCAGCTTAACGGGGGTTCAGAACGAGCAGTACTTC
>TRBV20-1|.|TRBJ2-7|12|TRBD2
CSARLAGDGQYF
TGCAGTGCTAGGTTAGCGGGAGACGGGCAGTACTTC
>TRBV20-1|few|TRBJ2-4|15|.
CSARDPNTAKNIQYF
TGCAGTGCTAGAGATCCCAACACAGCCAAAAACATTCAGTACTTC
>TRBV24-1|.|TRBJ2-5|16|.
CATSDPYRDSQETQYF
TGTGCCACCAGTGACCCTTACAGGGATTCACAAGAGACCCAGTACTTC
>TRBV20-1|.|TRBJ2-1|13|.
CSVGGPKYNEQFF
TGCAGTGTAGGGGGTCCTAAGTACAATGAGCAGTTCTTC
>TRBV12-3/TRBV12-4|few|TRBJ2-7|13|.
CASSSNGPYEQYF
TGTGCCAGCAGTTCTAACGGGCCCTACGAGCAGTACTTC
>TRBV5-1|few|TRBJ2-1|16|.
CASSLDGGFAYNEQFF
TGCGCCAGCAGCTTGGATGGCGGATTTGCCTACAATGAGCAGTTCTTC
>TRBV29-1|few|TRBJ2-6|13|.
CSVMFSGANVLTF
TGCAGCGTCATGTTCTCTGGGGCCAACGTCCTGACTTTC
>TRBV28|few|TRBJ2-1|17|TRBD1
CASSLWRAPGQVNEQFF
TGTGCCAGCAGTTTATGGAGAGCCCCGGGACAGGTCAATGAGCAGTTCTTC
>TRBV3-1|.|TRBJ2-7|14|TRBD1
CASGRDRDYPEQYF
TGTGCCAGCGGTAGGGACAGGGACTACCCCGAGCAGTACTTC
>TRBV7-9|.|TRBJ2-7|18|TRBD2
CASSLKGTSGSASYEQYF
TGTGCCAGCAGCTTAAAAGGGACTAGCGGGAGTGCGTCCTACGAGCAGTACTTC
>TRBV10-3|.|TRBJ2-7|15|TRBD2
CAISEPGLELYEQYF
TGTGCCATCAGTGAGCCCGGACTAGAGCTGTACGAGCAGTACTTC
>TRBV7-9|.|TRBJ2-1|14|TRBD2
CASSPRTSYYEQFF
TGTGCCAGCAGCCCCCGGACTAGTTACTATGAGCAGTTCTTC